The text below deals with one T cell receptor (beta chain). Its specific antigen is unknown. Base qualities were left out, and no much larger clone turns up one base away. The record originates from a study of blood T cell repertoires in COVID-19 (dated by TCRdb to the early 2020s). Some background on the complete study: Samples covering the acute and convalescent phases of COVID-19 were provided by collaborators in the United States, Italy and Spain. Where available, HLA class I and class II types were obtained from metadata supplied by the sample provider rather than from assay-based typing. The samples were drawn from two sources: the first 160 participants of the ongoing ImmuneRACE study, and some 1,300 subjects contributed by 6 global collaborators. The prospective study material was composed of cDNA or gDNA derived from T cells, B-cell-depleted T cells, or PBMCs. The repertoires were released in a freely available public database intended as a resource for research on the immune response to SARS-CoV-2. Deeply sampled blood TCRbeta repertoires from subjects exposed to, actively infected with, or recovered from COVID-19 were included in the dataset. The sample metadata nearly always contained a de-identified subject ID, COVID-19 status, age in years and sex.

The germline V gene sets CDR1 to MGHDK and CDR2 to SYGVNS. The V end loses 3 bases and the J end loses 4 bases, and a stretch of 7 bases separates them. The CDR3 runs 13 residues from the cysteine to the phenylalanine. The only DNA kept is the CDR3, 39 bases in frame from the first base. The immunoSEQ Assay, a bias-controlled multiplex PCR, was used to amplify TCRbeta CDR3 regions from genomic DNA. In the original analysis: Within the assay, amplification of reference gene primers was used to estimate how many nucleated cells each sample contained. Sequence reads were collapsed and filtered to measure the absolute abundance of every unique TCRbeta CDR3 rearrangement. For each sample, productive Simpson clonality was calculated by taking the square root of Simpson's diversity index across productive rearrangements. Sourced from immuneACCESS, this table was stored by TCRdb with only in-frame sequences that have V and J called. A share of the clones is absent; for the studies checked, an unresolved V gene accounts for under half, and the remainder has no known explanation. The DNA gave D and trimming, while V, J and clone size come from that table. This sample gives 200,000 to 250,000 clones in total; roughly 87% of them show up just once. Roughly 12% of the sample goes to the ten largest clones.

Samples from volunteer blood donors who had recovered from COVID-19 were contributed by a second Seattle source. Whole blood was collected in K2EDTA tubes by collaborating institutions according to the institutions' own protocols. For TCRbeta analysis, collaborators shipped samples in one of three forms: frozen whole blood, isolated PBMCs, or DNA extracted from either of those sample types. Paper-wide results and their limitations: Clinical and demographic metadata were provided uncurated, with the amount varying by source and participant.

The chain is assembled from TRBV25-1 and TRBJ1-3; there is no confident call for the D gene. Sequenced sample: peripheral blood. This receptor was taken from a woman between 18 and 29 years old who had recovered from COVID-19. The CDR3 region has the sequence CASSDLVGNTIYF. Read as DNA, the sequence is TGTGCCAGCAGTGATCTCGTGGGAAACACCATATATTTT. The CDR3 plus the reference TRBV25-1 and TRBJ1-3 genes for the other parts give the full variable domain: EADIYQTPRYLVIGTGKKITLECSQTMGHDKMYWYQQDPGMELHLIHYSYGVNSTEKGDLSSESTVSRIRTEHFPLTLESARPSHTSQYLCASSDLVGNTIYFGEGSWLTVV.